This T cell receptor beta chain was identified in a study of early T cells in non-severe SARS-CoV-2 infection. Study-level background: Sequencing was performed on bulk RNA from unsorted whole blood, leaving chains unpaired. Whole-study results and caveats: Comparison of clonotypes with VDJdb favored anti-spike CD8 responses while missing private and CD4 specificities.

CDR3 size: 13 residues. CDR1 and CDR2 (germline): DFQATT, SNEGSKA (reference sequence). Between the trimmed V and J ends, which lost 6 bases and 1 base, there was a span of 12 bases. Unique molecular identifiers were added to individual cDNA molecules. TCRdb reanalysed the 5' RACE reads using MiXCR and keeps one entry per CDR3 protein. The data hold 85,000 to 95,000 distinct CDR3 sequences, with around 15% observed a single time. With regard to this clonotype: What it binds is not known.

Sequencing was done on a sample of whole blood. V and J are TRBV20-1 and TRBJ1-1; weak D call: TRBD1 (6 bases). This TCR derives from an adult who was a healthcare worker with PCR-confirmed SARS-CoV-2 infection or an uninfected control (not recorded which). DNA of the CDR3: TGCAGTGCGGAGGGACACAGGAACACTGAAGCTTTCTTT. It is translated as CSAEGHRNTEAFF.